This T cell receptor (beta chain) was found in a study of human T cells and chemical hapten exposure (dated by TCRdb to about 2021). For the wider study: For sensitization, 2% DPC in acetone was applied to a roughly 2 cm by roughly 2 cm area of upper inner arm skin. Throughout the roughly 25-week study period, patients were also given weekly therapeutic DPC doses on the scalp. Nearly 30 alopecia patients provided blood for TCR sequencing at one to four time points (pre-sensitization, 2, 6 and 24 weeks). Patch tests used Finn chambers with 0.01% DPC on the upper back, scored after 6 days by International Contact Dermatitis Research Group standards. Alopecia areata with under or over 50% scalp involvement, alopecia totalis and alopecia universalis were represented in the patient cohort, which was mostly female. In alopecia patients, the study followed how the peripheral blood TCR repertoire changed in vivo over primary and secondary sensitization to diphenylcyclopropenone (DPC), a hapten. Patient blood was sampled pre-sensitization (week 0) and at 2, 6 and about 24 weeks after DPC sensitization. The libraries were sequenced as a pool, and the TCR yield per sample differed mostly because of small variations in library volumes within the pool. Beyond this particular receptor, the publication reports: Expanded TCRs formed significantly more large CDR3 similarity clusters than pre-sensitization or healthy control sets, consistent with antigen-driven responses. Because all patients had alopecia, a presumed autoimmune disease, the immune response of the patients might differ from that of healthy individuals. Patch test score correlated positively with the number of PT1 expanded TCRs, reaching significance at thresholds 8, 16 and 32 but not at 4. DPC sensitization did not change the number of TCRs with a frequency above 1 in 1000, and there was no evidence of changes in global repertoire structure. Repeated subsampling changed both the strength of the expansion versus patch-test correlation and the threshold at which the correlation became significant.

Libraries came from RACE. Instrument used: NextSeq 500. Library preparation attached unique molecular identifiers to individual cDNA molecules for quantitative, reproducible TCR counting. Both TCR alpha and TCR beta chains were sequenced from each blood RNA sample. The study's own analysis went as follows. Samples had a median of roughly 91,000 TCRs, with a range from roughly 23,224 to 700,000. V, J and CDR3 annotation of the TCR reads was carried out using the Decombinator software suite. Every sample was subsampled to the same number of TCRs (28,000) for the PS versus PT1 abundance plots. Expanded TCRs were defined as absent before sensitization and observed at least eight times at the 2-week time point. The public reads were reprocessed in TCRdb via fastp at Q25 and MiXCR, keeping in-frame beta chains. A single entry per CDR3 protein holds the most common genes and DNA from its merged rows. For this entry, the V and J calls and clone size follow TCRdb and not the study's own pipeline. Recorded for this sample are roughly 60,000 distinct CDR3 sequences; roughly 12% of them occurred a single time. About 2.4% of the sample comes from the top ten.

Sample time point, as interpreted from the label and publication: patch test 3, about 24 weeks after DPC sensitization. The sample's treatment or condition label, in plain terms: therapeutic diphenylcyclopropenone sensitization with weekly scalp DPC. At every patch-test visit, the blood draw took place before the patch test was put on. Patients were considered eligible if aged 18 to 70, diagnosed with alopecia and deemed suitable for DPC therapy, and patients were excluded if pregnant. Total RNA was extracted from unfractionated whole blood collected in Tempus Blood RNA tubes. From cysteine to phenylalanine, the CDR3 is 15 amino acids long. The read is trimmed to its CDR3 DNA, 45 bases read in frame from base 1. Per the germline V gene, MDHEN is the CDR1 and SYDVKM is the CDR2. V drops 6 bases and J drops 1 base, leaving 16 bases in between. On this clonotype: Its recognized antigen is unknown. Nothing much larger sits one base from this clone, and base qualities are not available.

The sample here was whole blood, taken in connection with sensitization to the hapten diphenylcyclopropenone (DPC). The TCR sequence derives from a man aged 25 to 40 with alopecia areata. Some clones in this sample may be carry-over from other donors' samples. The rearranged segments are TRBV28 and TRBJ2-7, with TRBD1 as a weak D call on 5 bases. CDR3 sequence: CASSPPGALSYEQYF. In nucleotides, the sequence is TGTGCCAGCAGCCCCCCTGGGGCGTTATCCTACGAGCAGTACTTC.